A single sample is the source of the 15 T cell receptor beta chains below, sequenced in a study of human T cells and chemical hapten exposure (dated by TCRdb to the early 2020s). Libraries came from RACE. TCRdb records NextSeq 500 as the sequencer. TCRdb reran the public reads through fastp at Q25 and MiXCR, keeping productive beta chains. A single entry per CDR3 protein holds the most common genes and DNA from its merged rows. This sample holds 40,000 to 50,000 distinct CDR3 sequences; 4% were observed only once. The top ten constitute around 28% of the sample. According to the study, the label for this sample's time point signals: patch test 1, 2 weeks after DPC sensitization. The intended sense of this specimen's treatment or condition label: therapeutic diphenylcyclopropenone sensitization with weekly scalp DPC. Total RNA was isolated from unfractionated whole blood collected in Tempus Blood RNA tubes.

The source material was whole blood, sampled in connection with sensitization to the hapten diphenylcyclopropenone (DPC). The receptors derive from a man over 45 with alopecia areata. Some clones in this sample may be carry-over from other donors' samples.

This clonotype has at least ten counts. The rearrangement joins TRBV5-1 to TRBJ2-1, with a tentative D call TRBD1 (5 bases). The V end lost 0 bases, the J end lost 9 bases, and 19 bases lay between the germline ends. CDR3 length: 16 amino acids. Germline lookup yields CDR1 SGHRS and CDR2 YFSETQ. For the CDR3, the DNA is TGCGCCAGCAGCTTGGCTCTGGGGCAGGTCGTGGGTGAGCAGTTCTTC. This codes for CASSLALGQVVGEQFF.

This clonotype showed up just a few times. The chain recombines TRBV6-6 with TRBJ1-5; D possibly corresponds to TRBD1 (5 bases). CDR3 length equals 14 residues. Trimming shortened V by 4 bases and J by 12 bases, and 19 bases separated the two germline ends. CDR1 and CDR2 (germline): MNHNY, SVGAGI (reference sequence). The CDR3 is CASSSKGPLSRQHF. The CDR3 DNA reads TGTGCCAGCAGTTCGAAGGGACCTCTGTCTCGCCAGCATTTT.

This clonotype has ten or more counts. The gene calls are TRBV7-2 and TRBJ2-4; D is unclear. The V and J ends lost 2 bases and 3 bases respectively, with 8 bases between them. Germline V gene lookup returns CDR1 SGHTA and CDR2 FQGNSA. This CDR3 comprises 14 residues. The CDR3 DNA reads TGTGCCAGCAGCTTACGGACCGGCAAAAACATTCAGTACTTC. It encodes CASSLRTGKNIQYF. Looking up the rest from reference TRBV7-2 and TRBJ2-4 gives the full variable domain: GAGVSQSPSNKVTEKGKDVELRCDPISGHTALYWYRQSLGQGLEFLIYFQGNSAPDKSGLPSDRFSAERTGGSVSTLTIQRTQQEDSAVYLCASSLRTGKNIQYFGAGTRLSVL.

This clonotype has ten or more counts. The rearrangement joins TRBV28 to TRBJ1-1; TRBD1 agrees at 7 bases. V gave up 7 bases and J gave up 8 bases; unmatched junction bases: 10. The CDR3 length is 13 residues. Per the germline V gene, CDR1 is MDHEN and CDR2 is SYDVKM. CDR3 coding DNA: TGTGCCAGCAAACAAGACAGGGTTTCCGAAGCTTTCTTT. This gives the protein CASKQDRVSEAFF.

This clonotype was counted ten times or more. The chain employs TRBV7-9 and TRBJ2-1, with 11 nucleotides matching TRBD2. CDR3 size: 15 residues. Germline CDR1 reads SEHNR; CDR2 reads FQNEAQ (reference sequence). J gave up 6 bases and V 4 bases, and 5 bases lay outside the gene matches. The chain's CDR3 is CASSSRTSGFNEQFF. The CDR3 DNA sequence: TGTGCCAGCAGCTCCCGGACTAGCGGGTTCAATGAGCAGTTCTTC.

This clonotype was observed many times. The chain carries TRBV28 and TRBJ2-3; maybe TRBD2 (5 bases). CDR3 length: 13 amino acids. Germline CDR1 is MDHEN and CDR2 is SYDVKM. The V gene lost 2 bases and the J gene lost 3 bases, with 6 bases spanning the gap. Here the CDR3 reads CASSLPGTDTQYF. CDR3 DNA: TGTGCCAGCAGTTTACCGGGAACAGATACGCAGTATTTT.

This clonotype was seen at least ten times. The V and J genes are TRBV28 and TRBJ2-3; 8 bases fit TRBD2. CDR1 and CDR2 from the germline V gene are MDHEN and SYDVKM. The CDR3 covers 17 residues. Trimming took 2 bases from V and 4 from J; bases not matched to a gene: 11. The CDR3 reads CASSLPSGAGGADTQYF. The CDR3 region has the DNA TGTGCCAGCAGTTTACCCTCTGGGGCGGGAGGAGCAGATACGCAGTATTTT.

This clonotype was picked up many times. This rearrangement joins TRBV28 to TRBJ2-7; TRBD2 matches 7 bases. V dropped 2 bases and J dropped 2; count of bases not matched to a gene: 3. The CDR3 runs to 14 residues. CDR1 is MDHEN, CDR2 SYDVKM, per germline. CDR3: CASSLSGDAYEQYF. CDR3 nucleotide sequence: TGTGCCAGCAGTTTAAGCGGGGATGCCTACGAGCAGTACTTC.

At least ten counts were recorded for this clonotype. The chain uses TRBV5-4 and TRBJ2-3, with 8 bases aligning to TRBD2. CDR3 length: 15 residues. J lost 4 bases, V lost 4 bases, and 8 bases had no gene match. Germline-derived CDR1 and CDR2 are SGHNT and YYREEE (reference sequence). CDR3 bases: TGTGCCAGCAGCCCCTCCGCTAGCGGGTCAGATACGCAGTATTTT. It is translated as CASSPSASGSDTQYF.

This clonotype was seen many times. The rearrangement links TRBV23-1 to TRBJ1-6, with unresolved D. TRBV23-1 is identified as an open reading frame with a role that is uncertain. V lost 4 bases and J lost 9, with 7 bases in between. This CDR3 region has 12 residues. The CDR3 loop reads CASSPTISPLHF. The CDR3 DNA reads TGCGCCAGCAGTCCTACAATTTCACCCCTCCACTTT.

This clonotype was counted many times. The CDR3 nucleotides read TGTGCCAGCAGGATGGGACAGCTATACAATGAGCAGTTCTTC. Translated, it gives CASRMGQLYNEQFF. The chain employs TRBV2 and TRBJ2-1; 7 positions agree with TRBD1. Germline assignment: CDR1 SNHLY and CDR2 FYNNEI. This CDR3 is 14 amino acids long. After removal of 6 bases from V and 4 bases from J, the junction contained 6 bases not matched to a gene.

This CDR3 is CASSGTWMGGYTF. The CDR3 DNA follows: TGTGCCAGCAGCGGAACATGGATGGGGGGCTACACCTTC. This rearrangement joins TRBV7-2 to TRBJ1-2; no clear D. V lost 5 bases, J lost 8 bases, and 15 bases lay in between. The germline V gene encodes CDR1 SGHTA and CDR2 FQGNSA. The CDR3 length is 13 residues.

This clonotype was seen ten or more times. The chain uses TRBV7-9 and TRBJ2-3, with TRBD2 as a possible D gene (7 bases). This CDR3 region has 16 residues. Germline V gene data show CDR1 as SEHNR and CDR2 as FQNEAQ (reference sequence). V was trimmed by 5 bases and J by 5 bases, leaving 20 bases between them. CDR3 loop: CASSPRGGGIRDTQYF. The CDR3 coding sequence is TGTGCCAGCAGCCCCAGAGGGGGGGGGATCAGAGATACGCAGTATTTT.

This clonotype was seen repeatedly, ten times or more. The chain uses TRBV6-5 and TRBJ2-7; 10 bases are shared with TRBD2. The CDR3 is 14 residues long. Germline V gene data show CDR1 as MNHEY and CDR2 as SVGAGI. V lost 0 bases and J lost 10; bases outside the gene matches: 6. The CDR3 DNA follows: TGTGCCAGCAGTTACTCGATTCTAGCGGGAGTTCAGTACTTC. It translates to CASSYSILAGVQYF.

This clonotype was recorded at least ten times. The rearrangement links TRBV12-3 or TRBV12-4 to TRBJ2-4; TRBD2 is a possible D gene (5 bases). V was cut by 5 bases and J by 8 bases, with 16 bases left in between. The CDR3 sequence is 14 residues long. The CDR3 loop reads CASSAPSAGDIQYF. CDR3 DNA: TGTGCCAGCAGTGCCCCCTCCGCCGGGGACATTCAGTACTTC.